This TCR beta chain stems from a study of T cell responses to AZD1222 COVID-19 vaccine. Study conclusions and caveats: Repertoires in all cases were sampled only once the peak T cell response had passed. White British ancestry dominated among donors, who included more females, and clonal diversity was possibly underestimated.

In regard to this clone: Its specificity is not known.

Data came from immunoSEQ multiplex PCR; TCRdb stores just in-frame clones and leaves some out. This table has about 180,000 clones, 75% to 90% appearing once. Unmatched junction bases numbered 4, after V lost 1 base and J lost 3 bases. CDR1 and CDR2 (germline): SGHRS, YFSETQ. The CDR3 runs 16 residues. The V gene is TRBV5-1, the J gene TRBJ2-5, with 12 bases identical to TRBD1. The TCR comes from an adult in good health. Here the sequenced sample was peripheral blood, taken on day 0 of AZD1222 vaccination. This chain's CDR3 is CASSLFGTGGEETQYF. The DNA of the CDR3 is TGCGCCAGCAGCTTGTTCGGGACAGGGGGCGAAGAGACCCAGTACTTC.